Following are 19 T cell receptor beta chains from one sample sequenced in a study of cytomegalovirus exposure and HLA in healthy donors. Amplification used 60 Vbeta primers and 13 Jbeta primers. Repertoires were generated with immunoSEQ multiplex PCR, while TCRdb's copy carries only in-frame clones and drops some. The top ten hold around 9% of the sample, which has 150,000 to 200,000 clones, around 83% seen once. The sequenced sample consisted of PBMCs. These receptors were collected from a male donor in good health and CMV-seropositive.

The CDR3 reads CASSRGQGLDQPQHF. CDR3 DNA: TGTGCCAGCAGCCGGGGACAGGGCTTGGATCAGCCCCAGCATTTT. V is TRBV6-5 and J is TRBJ1-5, with TRBD1 matching 9 bases. The CDR3 totals 15 residues. Germline-derived CDR1 and CDR2 are MNHEY and SVGAGI. The V segment lost 6 bases and the J segment 5 bases; nucleotides outside the gene matches: 8.

CDR3 in amino acids: CASSFRDRGGYEQYF. For the CDR3, the DNA is TGTGCCAGCAGCTTCCGGGACAGGGGTGGGTACGAGCAGTACTTC. The V gene is TRBV7-9, the J gene TRBJ2-7, with 10 bases matching TRBD1. Losses at the gene ends were 3 bases for V and 4 bases for J; bases not matched to a gene: 6. Germline V gene lookup returns CDR1 SEHNR and CDR2 FQNEAQ (reference sequence). This CDR3 contains 15 residues.

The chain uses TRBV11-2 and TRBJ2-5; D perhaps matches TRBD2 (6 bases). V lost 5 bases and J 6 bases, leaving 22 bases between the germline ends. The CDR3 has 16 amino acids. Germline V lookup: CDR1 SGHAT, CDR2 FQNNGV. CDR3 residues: CASSPQGRSGVKTQYF. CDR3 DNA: TGTGCCAGCAGCCCTCAAGGGAGGTCGGGGGTGAAGACCCAGTACTTC.

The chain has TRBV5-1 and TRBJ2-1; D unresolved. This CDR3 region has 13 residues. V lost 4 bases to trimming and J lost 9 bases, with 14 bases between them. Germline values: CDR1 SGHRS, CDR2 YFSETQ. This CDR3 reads CASSPGSTAEQFF. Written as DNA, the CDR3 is TGCGCCAGCAGCCCCGGATCTACAGCTGAGCAGTTCTTC.

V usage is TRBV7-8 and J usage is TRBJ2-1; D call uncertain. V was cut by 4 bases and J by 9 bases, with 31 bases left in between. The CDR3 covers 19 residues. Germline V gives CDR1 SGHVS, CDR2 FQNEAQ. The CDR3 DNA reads TGTGCCAGCAGCTATACAGTCCACCCAATGATATCCGACCGAAGTGAGCAGTTCTTC. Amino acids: CASSYTVHPMISDRSEQFF.

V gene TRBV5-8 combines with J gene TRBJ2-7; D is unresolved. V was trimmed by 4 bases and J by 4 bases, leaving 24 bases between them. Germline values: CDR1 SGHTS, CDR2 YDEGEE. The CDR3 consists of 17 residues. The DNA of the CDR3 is TGTGCCAGCAGCCCAATCCGACGGAAACCTGACTTATACGAGCAGTACTTC. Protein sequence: CASSPIRRKPDLYEQYF.

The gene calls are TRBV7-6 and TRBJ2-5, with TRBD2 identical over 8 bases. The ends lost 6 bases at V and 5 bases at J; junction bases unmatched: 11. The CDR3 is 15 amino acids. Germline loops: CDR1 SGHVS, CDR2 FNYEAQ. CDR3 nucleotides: TGTGCCAGCAGTTCCCCAAGCGGGGGCGGGGAGACCCAGTACTTC. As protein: CASSSPSGGGETQYF. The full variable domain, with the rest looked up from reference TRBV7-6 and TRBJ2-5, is GAGVSQSPRYKVTKRGQDVALRCDPISGHVSLYWYRQALGQGPEFLTYFNYEAQQDKSGLPNDRFSAERPEGSISTLTIQRTEQRDSAMYRCASSSPSGGGETQYFGPGTRLLVL.

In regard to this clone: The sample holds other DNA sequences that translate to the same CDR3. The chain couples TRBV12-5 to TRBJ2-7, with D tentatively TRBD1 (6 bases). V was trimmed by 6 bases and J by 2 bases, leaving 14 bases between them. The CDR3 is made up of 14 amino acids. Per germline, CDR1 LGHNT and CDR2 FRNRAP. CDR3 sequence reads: CASGDSSPPYEQYF. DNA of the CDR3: TGTGCTAGTGGGGACAGCTCCCCTCCCTACGAGCAGTACTTC.

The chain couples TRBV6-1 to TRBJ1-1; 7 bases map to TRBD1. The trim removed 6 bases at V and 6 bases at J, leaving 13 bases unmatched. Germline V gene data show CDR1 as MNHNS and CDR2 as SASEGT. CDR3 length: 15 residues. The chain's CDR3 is CASRASEGASAEAFF. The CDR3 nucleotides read TGTGCCAGCAGGGCCTCGGAGGGGGCAAGTGCTGAAGCTTTCTTT.

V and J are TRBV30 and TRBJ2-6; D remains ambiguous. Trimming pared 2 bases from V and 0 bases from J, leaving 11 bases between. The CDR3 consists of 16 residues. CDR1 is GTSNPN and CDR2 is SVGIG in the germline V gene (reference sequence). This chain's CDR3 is CAWSSSPSSGANVLTF. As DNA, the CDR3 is TGTGCCTGGAGTTCCTCCCCGAGCTCTGGGGCCAACGTCCTGACTTTC.

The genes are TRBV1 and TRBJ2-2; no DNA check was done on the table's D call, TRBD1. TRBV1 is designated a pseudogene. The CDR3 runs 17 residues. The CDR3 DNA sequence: TGCACCAGCAGCCAAGATTCGCAGGGGGCTGGCACCGGGGAGCTGTTTTTT. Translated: CTSSQDSQGAGTGELFF.

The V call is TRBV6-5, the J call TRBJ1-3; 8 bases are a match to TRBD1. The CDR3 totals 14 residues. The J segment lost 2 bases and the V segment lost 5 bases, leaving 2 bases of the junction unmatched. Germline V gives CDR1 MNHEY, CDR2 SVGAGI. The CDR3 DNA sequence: TGTGCCAGCAGTCAGACAGGGGCTGGAAACACCATATATTTT. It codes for CASSQTGAGNTIYF.

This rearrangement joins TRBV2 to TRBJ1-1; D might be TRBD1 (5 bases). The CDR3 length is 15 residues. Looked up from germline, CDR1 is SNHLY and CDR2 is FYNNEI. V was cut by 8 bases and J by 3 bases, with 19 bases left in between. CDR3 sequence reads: CASHGGGKGDTEAFF. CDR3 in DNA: TGTGCCAGCCACGGGGGGGGGAAAGGGGACACTGAAGCTTTCTTT.

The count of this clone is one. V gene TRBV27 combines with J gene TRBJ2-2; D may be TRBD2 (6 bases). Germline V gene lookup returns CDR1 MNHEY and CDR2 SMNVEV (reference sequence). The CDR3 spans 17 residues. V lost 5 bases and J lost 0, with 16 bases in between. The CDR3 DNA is TGTGCCAGCAGTCGCGCTCGGGAGTCCGCGAACACCGGGGAGCTGTTTTTT. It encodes CASSRARESANTGELFF.

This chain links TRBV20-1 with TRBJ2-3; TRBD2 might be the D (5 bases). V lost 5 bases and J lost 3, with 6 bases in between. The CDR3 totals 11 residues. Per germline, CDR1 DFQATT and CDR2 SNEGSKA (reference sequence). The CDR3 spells CSAGLTDTQYF. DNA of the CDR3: TGCAGTGCTGGACTGACAGATACGCAGTATTTT.

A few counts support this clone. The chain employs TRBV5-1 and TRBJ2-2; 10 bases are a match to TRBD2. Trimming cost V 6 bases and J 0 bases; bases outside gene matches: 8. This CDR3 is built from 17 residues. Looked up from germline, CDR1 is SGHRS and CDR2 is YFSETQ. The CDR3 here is CASKELAGTTNTGELFF. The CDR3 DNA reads TGCGCCAGCAAGGAACTAGCGGGAACTACGAACACCGGGGAGCTGTTTTTT.

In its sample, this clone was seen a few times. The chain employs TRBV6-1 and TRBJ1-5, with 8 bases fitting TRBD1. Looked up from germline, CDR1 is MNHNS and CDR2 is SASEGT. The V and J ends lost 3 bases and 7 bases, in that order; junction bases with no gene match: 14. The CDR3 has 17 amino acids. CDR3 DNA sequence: TGTGCCAGCAGTGAGATTAGACAGGGGCCCCAATCACAGCCCCAGCATTTT. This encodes CASSEIRQGPQSQPQHF.

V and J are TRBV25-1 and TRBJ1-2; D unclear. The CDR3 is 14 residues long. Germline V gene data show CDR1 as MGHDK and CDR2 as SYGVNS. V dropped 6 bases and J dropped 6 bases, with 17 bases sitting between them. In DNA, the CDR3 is TGTGCCAGCAGCCGTTCAGGAGGGAGAAATGGCTACACCTTC. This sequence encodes CASSRSGGRNGYTF.

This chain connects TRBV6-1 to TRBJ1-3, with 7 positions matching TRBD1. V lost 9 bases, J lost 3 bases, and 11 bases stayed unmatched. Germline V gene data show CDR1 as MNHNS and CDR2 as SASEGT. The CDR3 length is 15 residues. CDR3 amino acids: CASTIRDRVGNTIYF. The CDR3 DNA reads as TGTGCCAGTACAATAAGAGACAGGGTTGGAAACACCATATATTTT.